These 9 T cell receptor beta chains came from one sample sequenced in a study of Ad26.COV2.S vaccination and SARS-CoV-2 variants. Data came from immunoSEQ multiplex PCR; TCRdb stores just in-frame clones and leaves some out. The sample has some 480,000 clones; 87% are singletons. Documented treatment: about 20 received Ad26.COV2.S at low or high dose, single or two shots; 5 received placebo; per-sample allocation not given. At day 63 after the first vaccine or placebo injection, samples were drawn. Sequenced here: peripheral blood, sampled in a trial of Ad26.COV2.S vaccine versus placebo. The receptors were gathered from a person between 18 and 65 years old who received the Ad26.COV2.S COVID-19 vaccine or a placebo.

V usage is TRBV6-5 and J usage is TRBJ1-5, with D perhaps matching TRBD1 (5 bases). This CDR3 has 13 amino acids. V lost 8 bases and J 7 bases, leaving 15 bases between the germline ends. The germline V gene has CDR1 MNHEY and CDR2 SVGAGI. CDR3 coding DNA: TGTGCCAGCTTTAACGGGGGGAACCAGCCCCAGCATTTT. It encodes CASFNGGNQPQHF.

The chain recombines TRBV15 with TRBJ2-5; D call uncertain. V dropped 8 bases and J dropped 5 bases, with 9 bases sitting between them. This CDR3 contains 11 residues. Germline V CDR1 and CDR2: LNHNV, YYDKDF (reference sequence). This CDR3 is CATHYLETQYF. CDR3 DNA: TGTGCCACCCACTATTTGGAGACCCAGTACTTC.

This clone has just one count. The chain is built from TRBV15 and TRBJ1-5; TRBD1 matches at 9 bases. The germline gives CDR1 LNHNV, CDR2 YYDKDF (reference sequence). The CDR3 consists of 17 residues. The junction had 6 bases not matched to a gene; V was cut back by 3 bases and J by 0 bases. The CDR3: CATSSRTGAYSNQPQHF. The CDR3 region has the DNA TGTGCCACCAGCAGTAGGACAGGGGCGTATAGCAATCAGCCCCAGCATTTT.

The CDR3 reads CASSISRDRVNEQFF. The CDR3 bases are TGTGCCAGTAGTATCAGTAGGGACAGGGTCAATGAGCAGTTCTTC. V usage is TRBV19 and J usage is TRBJ2-1; TRBD1 matches at 9 bases. The germline V gene encodes CDR1 LNHDA and CDR2 SQIVND (reference sequence). J was trimmed by 6 bases and V by 3 bases; bases with no gene match: 6. The CDR3 covers 15 residues.

The chain joins TRBV28 to TRBJ2-5, with a possible D match to TRBD2 (6 bases). Trimming took 10 bases from V and 7 from J, leaving 25 bases between them. CDR1 is MDHEN, CDR2 SYDVKM, per germline. This CDR3 has 15 residues. The CDR3 DNA sequence: TGTGCCACCAGGAGGGCTCGGAAGAGTTTTGGGACCCAGTACTTC. Its protein is CATRRARKSFGTQYF.

This chain links TRBV7-9 with TRBJ1-2; D perhaps matches TRBD1 (5 bases). Germline assignment: CDR1 SEHNR and CDR2 FQNEAQ (reference sequence). The V gene lost 1 base and the J gene lost 8 bases, with 14 bases spanning the gap. The CDR3 runs 14 residues. The DNA of the CDR3 is TGTGCCAGCAGCTTAGAAGGCACAGGAGGAGGCTACACCTTC. Protein sequence: CASSLEGTGGGYTF.

The V call is TRBV5-4, the J call TRBJ2-1; no reliable D call. The CDR3 has 14 amino acids. V lost 4 bases and J 7 bases, leaving 15 bases between the germline ends. CDR1 SGHNT and CDR2 YYREEE come from the germline V gene (reference sequence). The CDR3 sequence: CASSTIPGWNEQFF. CDR3 bases: TGTGCCAGCAGCACAATACCCGGGTGGAATGAGCAGTTCTTC.

The genes are TRBV7-2 and TRBJ2-2; a possible D gene is TRBD2 (6 bases). The CDR3 loop spans 19 amino acids. The ends were cut back, 3 bases at V and 0 bases at J, with 20 bases in the middle. CDR1 SGHTA and CDR2 FQGNSA come from the germline V gene. CDR3 sequence reads: CASSFPLGSGSANTGELFF. The CDR3, as DNA: TGTGCCAGCAGCTTCCCCCTGGGTAGCGGTAGCGCGAACACCGGGGAGCTGTTTTTT.

This clone was recorded once. The sample has other DNA sequences that encode this CDR3 too. This rearrangement joins TRBV12-3 or TRBV12-4 to TRBJ1-1; D gene unclear. This CDR3 contains 13 residues. The V end was cut by 6 bases, the J end by 1 base, with 9 bases between. CDR3 DNA sequence: TGTGCCAGCAGCTTCCGAGGGAACACTGAAGCTTTCTTT. The encoded protein is CASSFRGNTEAFF.